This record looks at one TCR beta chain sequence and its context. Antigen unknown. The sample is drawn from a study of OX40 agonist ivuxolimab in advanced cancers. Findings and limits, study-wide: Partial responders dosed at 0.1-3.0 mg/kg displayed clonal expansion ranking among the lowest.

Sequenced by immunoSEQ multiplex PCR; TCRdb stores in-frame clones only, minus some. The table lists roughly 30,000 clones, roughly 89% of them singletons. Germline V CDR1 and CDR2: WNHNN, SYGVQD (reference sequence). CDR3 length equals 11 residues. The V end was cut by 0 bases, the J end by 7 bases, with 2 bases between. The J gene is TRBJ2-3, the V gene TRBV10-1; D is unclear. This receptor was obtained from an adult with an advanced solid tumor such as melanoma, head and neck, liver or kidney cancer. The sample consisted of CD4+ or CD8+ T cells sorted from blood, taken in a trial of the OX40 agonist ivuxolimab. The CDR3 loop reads CASSESNTQYF. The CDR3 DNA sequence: TGCGCCAGCAGTGAGTCAAATACGCAGTATTTT.